The clone carrying this T cell receptor beta chain was detected only a few times. The sample comes from a study of blood T cells in healthy people across ages. A J-beta primer mix and a sample-barcoded 5' primer were used in a second PCR of roughly 7 to 12 cycles. TCRdb re-derived calls from the 5' RACE reads in MiXCR, one entry per CDR3 protein. This sample has roughly 1.7 million distinct CDR3 sequences, with 30% to 35% found just once. After removal of 6 bases from V and 0 bases from J, the junction contained 5 bases not matched to a gene. CDR1 MDHEN and CDR2 SYDVKM come from the germline V gene. This CDR3 is 14 amino acids long.

Input material: blood. This receptor was identified in a young woman in good health. V is TRBV28 and J is TRBJ2-7, with 7 bases matching TRBD2. In DNA, the CDR3 is TGTGCCAGCAGAACGGGGGGAAACTCCTACGAGCAGTACTTC. Amino acid sequence: CASRTGGNSYEQYF.